Listed here is a single T cell receptor beta chain. Random hexamers primed reverse transcription of about 0.45 to 1 ug RNA. The authors amplified TCR beta CDR3 across 54 Vbeta and 13 Jbeta using immunoSEQ multiplex PCR. TCRdb used MiXCR to reprocess the immunoSEQ multiplex PCR reads, holding one entry per CDR3 protein. The sample comprises more than 150,000 distinct CDR3 sequences, around 95% of which are singletons, and more than 0.12% rests with the top ten. These data come from a study of CD8 T cells in Susac syndrome. Sequencing of TCR beta was performed on blood CD8+ T cells and on blood CD4+ T cells. Controls were age- and sex-matched healthy donors. TEMRA cells were FACS-enriched, unlike CD8+ and CD4+ T cells, which were negatively isolated. Sequenced input: CD4+ T cells from PBMCs. The source of this sequence is a human donor in good health.

The CDR3 coding sequence is TGTGCCAGCAGCCAAGTTTCGGGACAGGGTTCACCCCTCCACTTT. Translated, it gives CASSQVSGQGSPLHF. This chain links TRBV14 with TRBJ1-6, with 9 bases fitting TRBD1. The CDR3 length is 15 residues. The germline V gene encodes CDR1 SGHDN and CDR2 FVKESK. The junction had 4 bases not matched to a gene; V was cut back by 1 base and J by 9 bases.